The 17 T cell receptor beta chains below all came from one sample that was sequenced in a study of shared clonotypes between healthy human individuals. TCRdb keeps only in-frame clones here, not all; method: immunoSEQ multiplex PCR. The data contain roughly 2.2 million clones, around 90% of them seen just once; the ten biggest clones take up around 0.35%. The material sequenced was naive CD4+ T cells from PBMCs. Stated subset: CD45RA+ positively selected. These receptors were taken from a man aged 18 to 30 in good health. Some clones in this sample may be carry-over from other donors' samples.

The chain has TRBV6-1 and TRBJ1-2; the match to TRBD1 covers 11 bases. The CDR3 length is 14 residues. Germline values: CDR1 MNHNS, CDR2 SASEGT. V was clipped by 7 bases and J by 4 bases; unmatched bases: 5. In nucleotides, the CDR3 is TGTGCCAGCATCGGGACAGGGGGTTCCTATGGCTACACCTTC. This gives the protein CASIGTGGSYGYTF.

The chain has TRBV5-1 and TRBJ1-1; D gene ambiguous. CDR1 and CDR2 from the germline V gene are SGHRS and YFSETQ. Trimming stripped 0 bases from V and 4 bases from J, with 10 bases between. This CDR3 is 14 amino acids long. The CDR3 protein is CASSLVQIGTEAFF. The CDR3 DNA follows: TGCGCCAGCAGCTTGGTACAAATCGGCACTGAAGCTTTCTTT.

The chain uses TRBV27 and TRBJ2-3; 8 bases match TRBD2. The CDR3 is 17 amino acids. The junction had 12 bases not matched to a gene; V was cut back by 2 bases and J by 5 bases. The germline CDR1 and CDR2 sequences are MNHEY and SMNVEV (reference sequence). The CDR3 DNA reads as TGTGCCAGCAGTTTACTCTCTAGAGCGGGAGCGGGAGATACGCAGTATTTT. Residues: CASSLLSRAGAGDTQYF.

This chain connects TRBV18 to TRBJ2-3; a possible D gene is TRBD2 (6 bases). The CDR3 consists of 15 residues. The germline gives CDR1 KGHSH, CDR2 LQKENI. Trimming shortened V by 0 bases and J by 3 bases, and 10 bases separated the two germline ends. The CDR3 DNA sequence: TGTGCCAGCTCACCACCGGAGGGACGGACAGATACGCAGTATTTT. Residues: CASSPPEGRTDTQYF.

A word on this clone: This CDR3 is also generated by other DNA sequences in the sample. The rearrangement links TRBV10-3 to TRBJ2-7; D ambiguous. Germline V gene lookup returns CDR1 ENHRY and CDR2 SYGVKD. This CDR3 is built from 14 residues. The ends were cut back, 3 bases at V and 1 base at J, with 10 bases in the middle. CDR3 loop: CAISDVRGSYEQYF. Here the CDR3 DNA reads TGTGCCATCAGTGACGTGAGAGGTTCCTACGAGCAGTACTTC.

The CDR3 DNA follows: TGTGCCAGCTCACCAGAACAGGGTTTTAATGAAAAACTGTTTTTT. It specifies CASSPEQGFNEKLFF. The V and J genes are TRBV18 and TRBJ1-4; D possibly corresponds to TRBD1 (6 bases). Germline V gene lookup returns CDR1 KGHSH and CDR2 LQKENI. This CDR3 is 15 amino acids long. Trimming stripped 2 bases from V and 4 bases from J, with 11 bases between.

The chain carries TRBV4-2 and TRBJ2-2, with 10 bases identical to TRBD2. V shed 4 bases and J 1 base; nucleotides not matched to a gene: 6. The CDR3 is made up of 17 amino acids. In germline, CDR1 is LGHNA, CDR2 YNFKEQ. The CDR3 bases are TGTGCCAGCAGCCTCAGATTAGCGGGAGGGAACACCGGGGAGCTGTTTTTT. This encodes CASSLRLAGGNTGELFF.

This rearrangement joins TRBV9 to TRBJ2-1, with TRBD1 identical over 7 bases. In germline, CDR1 is SGDLS, CDR2 YYNGEE. This CDR3 has 15 residues. Trimming cost V 4 bases and J 6 bases; bases outside gene matches: 10. CDR3 protein: CASSPWQGVGNEQFF. The CDR3 DNA follows: TGTGCCAGCAGCCCGTGGCAGGGGGTGGGCAATGAGCAGTTCTTC.

V and J are TRBV5-1 and TRBJ2-5; TRBD1 or TRBD2 may be the D gene (5 bases each). The CDR3 has 16 residues. The V gene lost 0 bases and the J gene lost 4 bases, with 16 bases spanning the gap. Per the germline V gene, CDR1 is SGHRS and CDR2 is YFSETQ. The CDR3 here is CASSLVGGVMGETQYF. The CDR3, as DNA: TGCGCCAGCAGCTTGGTTGGGGGAGTAATGGGAGAGACCCAGTACTTC. Complete variable domain (other parts from reference TRBV5-1 and TRBJ2-5): KAGVTQTPRYLIKTRGQQVTLSCSPISGHRSVSWYQQTPGQGLQFLFEYFSETQRNKGNFPGRFSGRQFSNSRSEMNVSTLELGDSALYLCASSLVGGVMGETQYFGPGTRLLVL.

As for this clone: Other DNA sequences from this sample encode an identical CDR3 as well. This chain joins TRBV18 and TRBJ1-5; unclear D gene. Germline-derived CDR1 and CDR2 are KGHSH and LQKENI. The V and J ends lost 2 bases and 1 base respectively, with 3 bases between them. The length of the CDR3 is 13 residues. CDR3: CASSPESNQPQHF. As DNA, the CDR3 is TGTGCCAGCTCACCAGAGAGCAATCAGCCCCAGCATTTT.

Note on this clone: The same CDR3 arises from other DNA sequences in this sample as well. The chain carries TRBV4-1 and TRBJ2-7; no firm D call. Germline-derived CDR1 and CDR2 are MGHRA and YSYEKL. The CDR3 runs to 14 residues. V lost 1 base to trimming and J lost 0 bases, with 7 bases between them. In DNA, the CDR3 is TGCGCCAGCAGCCAAGTCACGGCCTCCTACGAGCAGTACTTC. Translation gives CASSQVTASYEQYF.

This chain uses TRBV28 with TRBJ2-7, with no clear D. The germline V gene encodes CDR1 MDHEN and CDR2 SYDVKM. The V end lost 6 bases, the J end lost 4 bases, and 10 bases lay between the germline ends. The CDR3 sequence is 12 residues long. DNA of the CDR3: TGTGCCAGCAGACTGCCCCCGTACGAGCAGTACTTC. Its protein is CASRLPPYEQYF.

The sample holds one count of this clone. V is TRBV10-1 and J is TRBJ2-5, with D tentatively TRBD1 (5 bases). Per the germline V gene, CDR1 is WNHNN and CDR2 is SYGVQD (reference sequence). CDR3 length equals 15 residues. Trimming took 4 bases from V and 2 from J, leaving 14 bases between them. Written as DNA, the CDR3 is TGCGCCAGCAGTGGGTCTACAGGAGCTCAAGAGACCCAGTACTTC. This gives the protein CASSGSTGAQETQYF.

The chain employs TRBV29-1 and TRBJ2-5, with D possibly called TRBD1 or TRBD2 (5 bases each). The CDR3 loop spans 12 amino acids. V was shortened by 6 bases and J by 3 bases, with 11 bases between the two germline ends. The germline gives CDR1 SQVTM, CDR2 ANQGSEA. This CDR3 reads CSVGRWEETQYF. The CDR3 DNA follows: TGCAGCGTGGGACGGTGGGAAGAGACCCAGTACTTC.

J is TRBJ1-1 and V is TRBV7-2, with 8 bases fitting TRBD1. Germline V gene data show CDR1 as SGHTA and CDR2 as FQGNSA. Trimming at V came to 6 bases and at J to 5 bases, leaving 17 bases not matched to a gene. This CDR3 is 17 amino acids long. CDR3 region: CASRGYGQGEGGTEAFF. The CDR3 nucleotides read TGTGCCAGCAGGGGGTATGGACAGGGCGAAGGTGGGACTGAAGCTTTCTTT.

The chain joins TRBV27 to TRBJ2-2, with 11 bases matching TRBD1. The CDR3 spans 17 residues. V dropped 4 bases and J dropped 1; count of bases not matched to a gene: 5. Germline-derived CDR1 and CDR2 are MNHEY and SMNVEV (reference sequence). This chain's CDR3 is CASSSWDRGGNTGELFF. The CDR3 nucleotides are TGTGCCAGCAGTTCATGGGACAGGGGGGGGAACACCGGGGAGCTGTTTTTT.

V is TRBV15 and J is TRBJ2-1; D may match TRBD1 or TRBD2 (6 bases each). The CDR3 consists of 15 residues. V was pared by 2 bases and J by 8 bases, with 16 bases between. The V gene's germline CDR1 is LNHNV and CDR2 YYDKDF (reference sequence). The CDR3 region is CATSRSRTAGDEQFF. CDR3 nucleotide sequence: TGTGCCACCAGCAGATCAAGGACAGCGGGCGATGAGCAGTTCTTC.